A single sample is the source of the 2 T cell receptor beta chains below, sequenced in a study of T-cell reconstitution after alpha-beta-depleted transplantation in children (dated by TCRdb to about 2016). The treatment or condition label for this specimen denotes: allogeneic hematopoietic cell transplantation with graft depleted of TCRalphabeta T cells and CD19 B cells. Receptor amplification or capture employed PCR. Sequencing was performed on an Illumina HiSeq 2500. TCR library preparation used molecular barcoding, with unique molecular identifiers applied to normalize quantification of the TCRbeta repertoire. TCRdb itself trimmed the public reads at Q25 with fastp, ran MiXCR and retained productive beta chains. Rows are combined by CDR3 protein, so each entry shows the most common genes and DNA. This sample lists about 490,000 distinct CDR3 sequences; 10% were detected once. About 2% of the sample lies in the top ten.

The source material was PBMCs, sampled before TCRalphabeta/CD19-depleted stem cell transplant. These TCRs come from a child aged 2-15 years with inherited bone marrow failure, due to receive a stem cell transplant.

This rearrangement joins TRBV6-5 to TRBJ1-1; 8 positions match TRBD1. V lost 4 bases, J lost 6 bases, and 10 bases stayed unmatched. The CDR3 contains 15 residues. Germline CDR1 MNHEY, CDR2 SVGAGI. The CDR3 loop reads CASSSLGQGMSEAFF. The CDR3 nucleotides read TGTGCCAGCAGTTCCCTCGGACAGGGAATGTCTGAAGCTTTCTTT.

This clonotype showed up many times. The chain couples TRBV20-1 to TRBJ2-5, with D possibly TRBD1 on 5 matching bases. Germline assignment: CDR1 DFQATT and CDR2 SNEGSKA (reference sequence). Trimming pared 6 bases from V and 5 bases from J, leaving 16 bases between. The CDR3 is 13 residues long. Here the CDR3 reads CSASGHHGETQYF. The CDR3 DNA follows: TGCAGTGCCTCCGGACACCATGGGGAGACCCAGTACTTC.